The rows below give T cell receptor beta chains drawn from one sample of a study of T-cell memory formation after mild COVID-19. TCRdb recomputed calls from the 5' RACE reads with MiXCR, one row per CDR3 protein. The sample consists of tens of thousands of distinct CDR3 sequences, over 6.5% of them appearing once. The sequenced sample was PBMCs or a T cell subset sorted from them (not recorded which). Source of these receptors: an adult who had mild COVID-19 (a few samples of this study predate the infection). Cell type and time point are not known. The CDR3 runs from the conserved cysteine through the conserved F or W.

V gene	J gene	CDR3 protein
TRBV9	TRBJ1-1	CASSVVGTVDTEAFF
TRBV4-1	TRBJ1-2	CASSQELGTAPGYGYTF
TRBV12-5	TRBJ1-1	CASGVGQGEGERTFF
TRBV27	TRBJ1-5	CASSLSRRGSNQPQHF
TRBV7-3	TRBJ1-2	CASSLDGGSYGYTF
TRBV9	TRBJ1-1	CASSVDPGQGTEAFF
TRBV6-5	TRBJ2-1	CASSYSPHGQEQFF
TRBV4-2	TRBJ2-3	CASSREVTGSWEDTQYF
TRBV5-4	TRBJ2-1	CASSSKSYSGVAYNEQFF
TRBV20-1	TRBJ1-1	CSARSLTGVVNTEAFF
TRBV5-1	TRBJ2-5	CASSLEGQRGETQYF
TRBV24-1	TRBJ2-7	CATSDPGGTLGEQYF
TRBV6-5	TRBJ2-2	CASSFGSRRAAGELFF
TRBV6-5	TRBJ2-1	CASRPSGGSYNEQFF
TRBV6-5	TRBJ1-6	CASSYSGGLDNSPLHF
TRBV24-1	TRBJ1-3	CATSDSRTGLSGNTIYF